This T cell receptor beta chain derives from a study of neurological immune-mediated disorders. Study results and limitations: Multiple sclerosis, the disease with the least TCR clonal expansion, fell below healthy controls, whereas HTLV-1-associated myelopathy showed the most.

TCRdb re-called the 5' RACE reads with MiXCR, one entry per CDR3 protein. This sample has over 25,000 distinct CDR3 sequences, with 16% found just once. This clonotype appeared many times. Its target is unknown. Time point indicated: technical triplicate 3. Sorted libraries came from 950,000 to 1,000,000 CD4+ or CD8+ T cells. The CDR3 is 13 amino acids. With 4 bases removed from V and 2 bases from J, the gap between germline ends came to 8 bases. The germline CDR1 and CDR2 sequences are SGHTA and FQGNSA. This receptor was taken from a female donor with HTLV-1-associated myelopathy (HAM/TSP). Source material: CD4+ T cells from blood. This chain joins TRBV7-2 and TRBJ2-5; no clear D. The CDR3 here is CASSSTVQETQYF. CDR3 DNA sequence: TGTGCCAGCAGCTCGACCGTACAAGAGACCCAGTACTTC.